The present entry profiles one T cell receptor (beta chain) with its context. The antigen is not known. Time point here: week 11, during vaccination. In every dose of vaccine, 300 ug of mutant IDH1 20-mer peptide was given alongside topical imiquimod. There are 13 residues in the CDR3. Germline CDR1 and CDR2: LGHNA and YNFKEQ. Trimming stripped 3 bases from V and 7 bases from J, with 13 bases between. This specimen belongs to a study of a mutant IDH1 vaccine in newly diagnosed glioma. Assay: immunoSEQ multiplex PCR; the TCRdb copy retains only in-frame clones and omits some. The sample lists some 59,000 clones, approximately 91% occurring once.

The specimen comprised PBMCs, sampled from a glioma patient whose treatment included an IDH1 peptide vaccine. The chain uses TRBV4-2 and TRBJ2-7; D not resolved. This TCR came from a man aged 35-49 years with glioma. This CDR3 is CASSQKPSVEQYF. CDR3 sequence (DNA): TGTGCCAGCAGCCAGAAGCCGTCGGTGGAGCAGTACTTC.